The rows below give T cell receptor beta chains drawn from one sample of a study of T cell repertoires in cytomegalovirus infection. TCRdb recomputed calls from the reads with MiXCR, one row per CDR3 protein. The sample has 480,000 or so distinct CDR3 sequences, about 10% seen once. The specimen sequenced was PBMCs. The receptor set was obtained from a human donor in good health (CMV status not recorded). Some clones in this sample may be carry-over from other donors' samples. Each CDR3 is given without its conserved first and last residue. The order of the fields is J gene, V gene, CDR3 protein.

TRBJ1-5,TRBV20-1,SALGQLIHIGQPQH
TRBJ2-3,TRBV11-3,ASSSWEDTQY
TRBJ1-5,TRBV7-2,ASSLGQRNQPQH
TRBJ2-1,TRBV11-1,ASSFGTKSYNEQF
TRBJ2-3,TRBV20-1,SARGSPGADTQY
TRBJ2-3,TRBV12-3/TRBV12-4,ASGVSGPDTDTQY
TRBJ2-2,TRBV20-1,SAGKQDFGELF
TRBJ2-2,TRBV29-1,SVGQGGAGELF
TRBJ1-5,TRBV7-8,ASSPGTGGYQPQH
TRBJ1-5,TRBV7-6,ASSFQNQPQH
TRBJ2-3,TRBV6-1,ASSEKGGLYTDTQY
TRBJ1-4,TRBV7-2,ASSSQGASVGKLF
TRBJ2-1,TRBV6-5,ASSRTSNNEQF
TRBJ1-5,TRBV7-8,ASSLDGDRGLGNQPQH
TRBJ1-5,TRBV20-1,SARASLSNQPQH
TRBJ2-3,TRBV5-6,ASSFQGRVTDTQY
TRBJ1-1,TRBV20-1,SASGGSLNTEAF
TRBJ1-6,TRBV11-2,ASSLVGTGSSPLH
TRBJ1-5,TRBV19,ASRRSPHISNQPQH
TRBJ2-5,TRBV6-5,ASRPDIQETQY
TRBJ2-4,TRBV4-1,ASSQVRGAKNIQY
TRBJ1-2,TRBV6-6,ASENYGYT
TRBJ1-2,TRBV7-3,ASSPTGGSHYGYT
TRBJ2-5,TRBV24-1,ATSSRDQETQY
TRBJ2-3,TRBV14,ASSQLTSSTTDTQY
TRBJ1-5,TRBV14,ASSQGSRGPQH
TRBJ1-1,TRBV6-5,ASSYGPSTEAF
TRBJ1-5,TRBV15,ATAGGGSRQPQH
TRBJ2-3,TRBV7-9,ASRGSGRTDTQY
TRBJ2-4,TRBV14,ASSQGRVFKPRKNIQY
TRBJ1-3,TRBV3-1,ASSQGAVSGNTIY
TRBJ2-7,TRBV11-2,ASSRQGGQIVSYEQY
TRBJ2-1,TRBV11-3,ASSWGLAGDEQF
TRBJ1-1,TRBV13,ASSPGTGKNTEAF
TRBJ1-2,TRBV29-1,SVDRGTGDGYT
TRBJ2-3,TRBV7-6,ASSLRTTLDTQY
TRBJ2-1,TRBV11-2,ASSLWGFRADEQF
TRBJ1-6,TRBV14,ASSQDLGRFLH
TRBJ1-1,TRBV5-4,TSSSAGRGNTEAF
TRBJ2-1,TRBV12-3/TRBV12-4,ASSLSPYNEQF
TRBJ1-4,TRBV12-3/TRBV12-4,ASSTGQWGEKLF
TRBJ1-1,TRBV20-1,SASGTANTEAF
TRBJ2-1,TRBV9,ASSVDPTEQF
TRBJ1-1,TRBV9,ASSVGSKNTEAF
TRBJ1-1,TRBV10-3,AISDKEYTEAF
TRBJ1-1,TRBV2,ASSPGTSIPEAF
TRBJ2-1,TRBV19,ASSQGGSYNEQF
TRBJ1-1,TRBV7-2,ASSPQAVGYEAF
TRBJ2-1,TRBV7-2,ASSPLAGLYNEQF
TRBJ2-7,TRBV9,ASSDTSGRSEEQY
TRBJ1-2,TRBV3-1,ASSLRDRGSGGYT
TRBJ1-2,TRBV7-9,ASSIGQGARGYT